A single sample gave rise to the 22 T cell receptor beta chains below, sequenced in a study of OX40 agonist ivuxolimab in advanced cancers. Method: immunoSEQ multiplex PCR; TCRdb's copy keeps in-frame clones and lacks some. The sample contains 30,000 to 40,000 clones, 80% to 90% of which appear only once. Source: CD4+ or CD8+ T cells sorted from blood, taken in a trial of the OX40 agonist ivuxolimab. The receptors were sampled from an adult with an advanced solid tumor such as melanoma, head and neck, liver or kidney cancer.

The CDR3, as DNA: TGCGCCAGCAGCCAAGATCCAACTCGGGGGGAAAAACTGTTTTTT. The encoded protein is CASSQDPTRGEKLFF. The chain carries TRBV4-3 and TRBJ1-4; D may be TRBD1 (5 bases). The germline CDR1 and CDR2 sequences are LGHNA and YSLEER. The V and J ends lost 0 bases and 8 bases respectively, with 13 bases between them. CDR3 size: 15 residues.

The CDR3 DNA follows: TGCAGCGTTGAAGCTGGAGGGGTACGGGGCGAGCAGTACTTC. It yields the protein CSVEAGGVRGEQYF. The chain couples TRBV29-1 to TRBJ2-7; possible D gene TRBD2, 6 bases. V lost 1 base, J lost 6 bases, and 16 bases lay in between. Germline values: CDR1 SQVTM, CDR2 ANQGSEA. The CDR3 length is 14 residues.

This clone qualifies as medium-sized (0.01 to 0.1%). The chain joins TRBV27 to TRBJ2-3; the D gene is possibly TRBD1 (6 bases). CDR3 size: 16 residues. The germline V gene has CDR1 MNHEY and CDR2 SMNVEV (reference sequence). V was shortened by 3 bases and J by 2 bases, with 15 bases between the two germline ends. The CDR3 spells CASSFNLGGHTDTQYF. The CDR3 DNA reads as TGTGCCAGCAGTTTTAATCTTGGGGGCCACACAGATACGCAGTATTTT.

The rearrangement links TRBV4-1 to TRBJ2-3, with 11 bases matching TRBD2. Germline trimming cut 3 bases from V and 8 bases from J; bases unmatched to any gene: 10. The V gene's germline CDR1 is MGHRA and CDR2 YSYEKL. This CDR3 spans 16 amino acids. The CDR3 loop is CASSHPLAGGPATQYF. The DNA of the CDR3 is TGCGCCAGCAGCCACCCTCTAGCGGGGGGCCCCGCTACGCAGTATTTT.

In its sample, this clone is medium-sized (0.01 to 0.1%). The V call is TRBV7-2, the J call TRBJ1-1; no definite D call. Deletions cut 1 base from V and 8 bases from J, with 11 bases between. CDR1 is SGHTA and CDR2 is FQGNSA in the germline V gene. The CDR3 runs to 13 residues. This chain's CDR3 is CASSLGPGMEAFF. The DNA of the CDR3 is TGTGCCAGCAGCTTAGGCCCGGGGATGGAAGCTTTCTTT.

This CDR3 reads CASSQPLGGGGTTNEKLFF. The CDR3 nucleotides read TGCGCCAGCAGCCAACCCCTCGGGGGAGGGGGTACAACTAATGAAAAACTGTTTTTT. The chain employs TRBV4-1 and TRBJ1-4; D may be TRBD1 (6 bases). The CDR3 spans 19 residues. The germline CDR1 and CDR2 sequences are MGHRA and YSYEKL. V dropped 2 bases and J dropped 0 bases, with 19 bases sitting between them.

The rearrangement joins TRBV4-1 to TRBJ2-7, with 10 bases that match TRBD1. Germline-derived CDR1 and CDR2 are MGHRA and YSYEKL. There are 14 residues in the CDR3. The trim removed 3 bases at V and 4 bases at J, leaving 3 bases unmatched. CDR3 loop: CASSQGQGLYEQYF. The CDR3 nucleotides read TGCGCCAGCAGCCAGGGACAGGGGTTATACGAGCAGTACTTC.

V usage is TRBV7-2 and J usage is TRBJ1-2; D may be TRBD1 (5 bases). V lost 0 bases, J lost 9 bases, and 14 bases lay in between. The CDR3 extends over 14 amino acids. CDR1 and CDR2 from the germline V gene are SGHTA and FQGNSA. CDR3 amino acids: CASSLAETVDSYTF. For the CDR3, the DNA is TGTGCCAGCAGCTTAGCGGAGACAGTCGATAGCTACACCTTC.

The chain uses TRBV7-2 and TRBJ2-3; TRBD2 matches 8 bases. After removal of 1 base from V and 5 bases from J, the junction contained 14 bases not matched to a gene. Germline V gives CDR1 SGHTA, CDR2 FQGNSA. The CDR3 is 18 residues long. This chain's CDR3 is CASSLGRGGILSKDTQYF. The CDR3 coding sequence is TGTGCCAGCAGCTTAGGCCGGGGGGGGATTCTTTCCAAAGATACGCAGTATTTT.

V gene TRBV4-3 combines with J gene TRBJ2-7; possibly TRBD1 or TRBD2 for D (5 bases each). V was cut by 0 bases and J by 4 bases, with 13 bases left in between. Looked up from germline, CDR1 is LGHNA and CDR2 is YSLEER. The CDR3 totals 15 residues. The CDR3 loop reads CASSQDGDPEYEQYF. In DNA, the CDR3 is TGCGCCAGCAGCCAAGATGGGGACCCGGAGTACGAGCAGTACTTC.

The V gene is TRBV28, the J gene TRBJ1-6; a weak D match, TRBD1 (5 bases). The CDR3 has 16 residues. CDR1 and CDR2 (germline): MDHEN, SYDVKM. V gave up 6 bases and J gave up 10 bases, with 22 bases separating them. CDR3 region: CASSLGLGQGGSPLHF. The DNA of the CDR3 is TGTGCCAGCAGCCTAGGGTTAGGGCAGGGTGGATCACCCCTCCACTTT.

CDR3 sequence: CASSTGQGGRDEQFF. In nucleotides, the CDR3 is TGCGCCAGCAGCACGGGACAGGGAGGACGTGATGAGCAGTTCTTC. This chain links TRBV5-1 with TRBJ2-1, with 9 bases aligning to TRBD1. Germline CDR1 and CDR2: SGHRS and YFSETQ. The CDR3 is made up of 15 amino acids. J gave up 8 bases and V 4 bases, and 10 bases lay outside the gene matches.

V usage is TRBV27 and J usage is TRBJ2-2; no firm D call. Between the trimmed V and J ends, which lost 3 bases and 8 bases, there was a span of 7 bases. Germline V lookup: CDR1 MNHEY, CDR2 SMNVEV (reference sequence). CDR3 length equals 12 residues. The CDR3 nucleotides are TGTGCCAGCAGTTTCCCCAGGGGGGAGCTGTTTTTT. It is translated as CASSFPRGELFF.

In this sample, this clone turned up a few times. The genes are TRBV30 and TRBJ2-3, with D possibly called TRBD1 or TRBD2 (6 bases each). The V and J ends lost 3 bases and 4 bases respectively, with 17 bases between them. The germline CDR1 and CDR2 sequences are GTSNPN and SVGIG (reference sequence). The length of the CDR3 is 15 residues. DNA for the CDR3: TGTGCCTGGAGGCTGACTAGGGGGTGGCCAGATACGCAGTATTTT. Amino acid sequence: CAWRLTRGWPDTQYF.

The chain links TRBV14 to TRBJ1-4; D may be TRBD1 (5 bases). V lost 0 bases and J lost 6, with 14 bases in between. This CDR3 is 16 amino acids long. Germline CDR1 is SGHDN and CDR2 is FVKESK. The CDR3 loop reads CASSQDVRGGDEKLFF. The CDR3 coding sequence is TGTGCCAGCAGCCAAGATGTGAGGGGAGGAGATGAAAAACTGTTTTTT.

V and J are TRBV7-9 and TRBJ2-7; 11 bases agree with TRBD2. Germline assignment: CDR1 SEHNR and CDR2 FQNEAQ (reference sequence). CDR3 length: 16 residues. The junction had 5 bases not matched to a gene; V was cut back by 4 bases and J by 0 bases. The DNA for the CDR3 is TGTGCCAGCAGCTCCTCTAGCGGGGGGTACTCCTACGAGCAGTACTTC. Translating it yields CASSSSSGGYSYEQYF.

The chain recombines TRBV9 with TRBJ2-7, with D perhaps TRBD2 (5 bases). The CDR3 totals 9 residues. V was trimmed by 8 bases and J by 10 bases, leaving 10 bases between them. Germline CDR1 and CDR2: SGDLS and YYNGEE. For the CDR3, the DNA is TGTGCCAGGGCCCGGGGACAGTACTTC. Translation: CARARGQYF. The full variable domain, in which reference TRBV9 and TRBJ2-7 provide the parts outside the CDR3, is DSGVTQTPKHLITATGQRVTLRCSPRSGDLSVYWYQQSLDQGLQFLIQYYNGEERAKGNILERFSAQQFPDLHSELNLSSLELGDSALYFCARARGQYFGPGTRLTVT.

The gene calls are TRBV28 and TRBJ2-7; 10 nucleotides match TRBD1. V shed 6 bases, J shed 2 bases, and the junction held 4 bases outside the gene matches. Germline values: CDR1 MDHEN, CDR2 SYDVKM. The CDR3 totals 14 residues. CDR3 region: CASSPDRGPYEQYF. DNA of the CDR3: TGTGCCAGCAGCCCTGACAGGGGGCCCTACGAGCAGTACTTC.

In this sample, this clone turned up once. The CDR3 DNA reads TGTGCCAGCAGCTTAGACCCAGACGAGCAGTACTTC. Translation gives CASSLDPDEQYF. The V and J genes are TRBV7-9 and TRBJ2-7; D not resolved. The CDR3 is made up of 12 amino acids. Looked up from germline, CDR1 is SEHNR and CDR2 is FQNEAQ (reference sequence). Trimming stripped 1 base from V and 5 bases from J, with 6 bases between.

This CDR3 reads CASSPGQVFTGEYF. CDR3 bases: TGTGCCAGCAGTCCAGGACAGGTCTTCACAGGGGAGTACTTC. This chain links TRBV27 with TRBJ2-7, with 7 positions matching TRBD1. The J segment lost 11 bases and the V segment lost 5 bases, leaving 15 bases of the junction unmatched. CDR1 and CDR2 from the germline V gene are MNHEY and SMNVEV (reference sequence). The CDR3 totals 14 residues.

CDR3 bases: TGTGCCAGCAGTGTGGGCCTAGAGACCCAGTACTTC. Encoded protein: CASSVGLETQYF. The rearrangement links TRBV6-1 to TRBJ2-5; D unresolved. V dropped 4 bases and J dropped 4 bases, with 7 bases sitting between them. In germline, CDR1 is MNHNS, CDR2 SASEGT. The CDR3 spans 12 residues.

In this sample, this clone turned up once. The chain recombines TRBV28 with TRBJ1-6; D gene unclear. V was clipped by 3 bases and J by 10 bases, with 19 bases between them. Germline-derived CDR1 and CDR2 are MDHEN and SYDVKM. The CDR3 extends over 16 amino acids. CDR3 sequence: CASSFLGPTTSSPLHF. DNA of the CDR3: TGTGCCAGCAGTTTTCTGGGTCCCACCACCTCCTCACCCCTCCACTTT.